These 28 T cell receptor beta chains share one sample of origin, sequenced in a study of Graves' ophthalmopathy and Graves' hyperthyroidism. Using RNA transcripts, the TCR beta CDR3 regions were amplified. The first round was an RT-PCR with HTBI primers, and the second round was a multiplex PCR. TCRdb analysed the multiplex PCR reads with MiXCR anew, one entry per CDR3 protein. The sample has over 45,000 distinct CDR3 sequences, around 45% seen once. Sequences were obtained from peripheral blood. The receptors shown here come from an adult man with Graves' ophthalmopathy.

This clonotype was seen ten or more times. This chain connects TRBV3-1 to TRBJ2-1, with D possibly matching TRBD2 (6 bases). There are 12 residues in the CDR3. The V end was cut by 2 bases, the J end by 10 bases, with 9 bases between. CDR1 is LGHDT and CDR2 is YNNKEL in the germline V gene (reference sequence). For the CDR3, the DNA is TGTGCCAGCAGCCAACGCGGGACGGAGCAGTTCTTC. This translates into CASSQRGTEQFF.

This clonotype counts as medium-sized. The CDR3 here is CATSVTKEINSPLHF. CDR3 coding DNA: TGTGCCACCAGCGTCACTAAGGAGATTAATTCACCCCTCCACTTT. The rearrangement joins TRBV15 to TRBJ1-6; D call uncertain. V lost 5 bases and J lost 6, with 14 bases in between. Germline V CDR1 and CDR2: LNHNV, YYDKDF (reference sequence). The CDR3 contains 15 residues.

This chain uses TRBV6-4 with TRBJ2-7, with TRBD1 matching 9 bases. J gave up 7 bases and V 9 bases, and 7 bases lay outside the gene matches. The CDR3 has 12 amino acids. Looked up from germline, CDR1 is MRHNA and CDR2 is SNTAGT. The CDR3 region has the DNA TGTGCCAGGGGGACAGGGAGGTTGGAGCAGTACTTC. This gives the protein CARGTGRLEQYF.

This clonotype was found many times. The chain employs TRBV19 and TRBJ1-5, with D hard to call. The germline gives CDR1 LNHDA, CDR2 SQIVND (reference sequence). The CDR3 runs to 15 residues. Trimming took off 0 bases at V and 4 bases at J, with 10 bases between the two ends. This chain's CDR3 is CASSIDAETNQPQHF. The CDR3 DNA reads as TGTGCCAGTAGTATAGATGCAGAGACAAATCAGCCCCAGCATTTT.

The rearrangement links TRBV20-1 to TRBJ1-1; D possibly corresponds to TRBD1 (5 bases). From germline, CDR1 is DFQATT and CDR2 SNEGSKA (reference sequence). This CDR3 is built from 14 residues. V dropped 2 bases and J dropped 4 bases, with 14 bases sitting between them. The CDR3: CSARPWPGSTEAFF. The CDR3 DNA sequence: TGCAGTGCTAGACCTTGGCCAGGGAGCACTGAAGCTTTCTTT.

The chain recombines TRBV19 with TRBJ2-3; D unresolved. V was pared by 4 bases and J by 5 bases, with 16 bases between. The CDR3 totals 15 residues. Germline assignment: CDR1 LNHDA and CDR2 SQIVND (reference sequence). CDR3 protein: CASSRLGSGVDTQYF. As DNA, the CDR3 is TGTGCCAGTAGTAGGCTCGGCTCAGGAGTAGATACGCAGTATTTT.

The chain is built from TRBV7-2 and TRBJ2-7; possible D gene TRBD1, 6 bases. The V end lost 1 base, the J end lost 0 bases, and 10 bases lay between the germline ends. The CDR3 has 15 amino acids. CDR1 and CDR2 from the germline V gene are SGHTA and FQGNSA. The CDR3 DNA reads TGTGCCAGCAGCTTAGTTGGGACAAGCTCCTACGAGCAGTACTTC. It translates to CASSLVGTSSYEQYF.

This clonotype was counted many times. The chain uses TRBV10-3 and TRBJ1-4, with 7 bases aligning to TRBD1. V was clipped by 3 bases and J by 8 bases; unmatched bases: 12. CDR1 is ENHRY and CDR2 is SYGVKD in the germline V gene. CDR3 size: 16 residues. The CDR3 DNA reads TGTGCCATCAGTGAAAATTTGGGGGACAGTAAAGAAAAACTGTTTTTT. Its protein product is CAISENLGDSKEKLFF.

The rearrangement joins TRBV19 to TRBJ2-7; D unresolved. Germline CDR1 reads LNHDA; CDR2 reads SQIVND (reference sequence). V was shortened by 3 bases and J by 4 bases, with 7 bases between the two germline ends. The CDR3 loop spans 12 amino acids. Written as DNA, the CDR3 is TGTGCCAGTAGTATGGAAGGTTACGAGCAGTACTTC. Residues: CASSMEGYEQYF.

In its sample, this clonotype was seen once. The CDR3 nucleotides are TGTGCCAGCAGGAGCGGGGGGTTTGCAGATACGCAGTATTTT. Translated, it gives CASRSGGFADTQYF. The chain carries TRBV10-3 and TRBJ2-3; 9 nucleotides match TRBD2. CDR1 and CDR2 from the germline V gene are ENHRY and SYGVKD. The CDR3 is 14 amino acids. The trim removed 10 bases at V and 4 bases at J, leaving 9 bases unmatched.

This clonotype is classed as medium-sized. V is TRBV29-1 and J is TRBJ2-7; possible D gene TRBD2, 5 bases. The ends were cut back, 4 bases at V and 5 bases at J, with 12 bases in the middle. The germline gives CDR1 SQVTM, CDR2 ANQGSEA. The length of the CDR3 is 12 residues. Written as DNA, the CDR3 is TGCAGCGTTGTCGGTCTGGGAGACGAGCAGTACTTC. Amino acids: CSVVGLGDEQYF.

The chain links TRBV20-1 to TRBJ2-1; D is uncertain. The CDR3 runs to 12 residues. V was trimmed by 3 bases and J by 11 bases, leaving 14 bases between them. Germline CDR1 and CDR2: DFQATT and SNEGSKA (reference sequence). The CDR3: CSARIESFQQFF. The CDR3 nucleotides read TGCAGTGCTAGGATCGAGAGCTTTCAGCAGTTCTTC.

This clonotype was seen many times. The rearrangement joins TRBV5-6 to TRBJ1-1; D not resolved. Germline V CDR1 and CDR2: SGHDT, YYEEEE. Deletions cut 0 bases from V and 0 bases from J, with 15 bases between. This CDR3 contains 17 residues. The CDR3, as DNA: TGTGCCAGCAGCTTGGACCCCTTTTTCGCCATGAACACTGAAGCTTTCTTT. Translation: CASSLDPFFAMNTEAFF.

This clonotype showed up just once. This chain connects TRBV6-4 to TRBJ2-1, with 11 bases matching TRBD1. CDR1 and CDR2 (germline): MRHNA, SNTAGT. The CDR3 covers 14 residues. Germline trimming cut 2 bases from V and 6 bases from J; bases unmatched to any gene: 0. The CDR3, as DNA: TGTGCCAGCAGTGACGGGACAGGGGGCAATGAGCAGTTCTTC. Amino acid sequence: CASSDGTGGNEQFF.

The chain joins TRBV7-9 to TRBJ2-3; the match to TRBD2 covers 11 bases. The CDR3 runs 16 residues. The germline V gene encodes CDR1 SEHNR and CDR2 FQNEAQ (reference sequence). J gave up 3 bases and V 6 bases, and 8 bases lay outside the gene matches. The CDR3 DNA follows: TGTGCCAGCAGTACACTAGCGGGAGAGATAACAGATACGCAGTATTTT. Translation gives CASSTLAGEITDTQYF.

This chain connects TRBV13 to TRBJ2-5; 12 bases map to TRBD2. CDR3 size: 18 residues. Germline CDR1 is PRHDT and CDR2 is FYEKMQ (reference sequence). Trimming at V came to 2 bases and at J to 0 bases, leaving 7 bases not matched to a gene. CDR3 nucleotide sequence: TGTGCCAGCAGCTTAAGTGTCGGGACTAGCGGGTACCAAGAGACCCAGTACTTC. Its translation is CASSLSVGTSGYQETQYF.

This clonotype has only a few counts. This chain links TRBV20-1 with TRBJ1-2; D gene uncertain. CDR3 size: 11 residues. Germline V gives CDR1 DFQATT, CDR2 SNEGSKA (reference sequence). V was shortened by 3 bases and J by 7 bases, with 9 bases between the two germline ends. The CDR3 loop is CSASIRTGYTF. CDR3 sequence (DNA): TGCAGTGCTAGCATCAGGACTGGCTACACCTTC.

By proportion, this clonotype is medium-sized. The CDR3 DNA is TGCGCCAGCAGTGAGTTTGGAGAGCAGTTCTTC. It encodes CASSEFGEQFF. The rearrangement uses TRBV10-1 and TRBJ2-1; D remains ambiguous. The V gene's germline CDR1 is WNHNN and CDR2 SYGVQD (reference sequence). V gave up 1 base and J gave up 10 bases, with 5 bases separating them. CDR3 length equals 11 residues.

The chain couples TRBV20-1 to TRBJ2-7, with 10 bases aligning to TRBD1. Germline V gene data show CDR1 as DFQATT and CDR2 as SNEGSKA (reference sequence). V lost 3 bases and J lost 2; bases outside the gene matches: 4. The CDR3 covers 14 residues. CDR3 sequence reads: CSARPTGGPYEQYF. The DNA of the CDR3 is TGCAGTGCTAGGCCGACAGGGGGCCCCTACGAGCAGTACTTC.

This clonotype was seen ten or more times. This chain uses TRBV5-8 with TRBJ2-5, with 11 bases that match TRBD2. The CDR3 length is 15 residues. The V gene's germline CDR1 is SGHTS and CDR2 YDEGEE. V dropped 3 bases and J dropped 5; count of bases not matched to a gene: 6. The CDR3 is CASSSTGLAAETQYF. In DNA form, the CDR3 reads TGTGCCAGCAGCTCCACGGGACTAGCGGCCGAGACCCAGTACTTC.

This clonotype was counted ten times or more. This chain connects TRBV7-8 to TRBJ2-7; 11 bases match TRBD2. After removal of 1 base from V and 3 bases from J, the junction contained 2 bases not matched to a gene. Germline V gene data show CDR1 as SGHVS and CDR2 as FQNEAQ. The CDR3 has 15 residues. DNA for the CDR3: TGTGCCAGCAGCTTAGAAACTAGCGGGAGCTACGAGCAGTACTTC. Translation: CASSLETSGSYEQYF.

The V and J genes are TRBV5-1 and TRBJ2-7, with no clear D. The CDR3 extends over 12 amino acids. The germline gives CDR1 SGHRS, CDR2 YFSETQ. The V end was cut by 0 bases, the J end by 7 bases, with 8 bases between. The CDR3: CASSLVRAEQYF. The CDR3 region has the DNA TGCGCCAGCAGCTTGGTACGGGCGGAGCAGTACTTC.

The chain joins TRBV9 to TRBJ1-5; D might be TRBD1 (6 bases). The CDR3 has 15 residues. The germline V gene has CDR1 SGDLS and CDR2 YYNGEE. V lost 4 bases and J 4 bases, leaving 15 bases between the germline ends. CDR3 DNA sequence: TGTGCCAGCAGCCTCACAGGGCACCCAAATCAGCCCCAGCATTTT. This sequence encodes CASSLTGHPNQPQHF.

The chain employs TRBV10-3 and TRBJ2-7; maybe TRBD2 (6 bases). Trimming shortened V by 11 bases and J by 3 bases, and 14 bases separated the two germline ends. CDR3 size: 12 residues. The germline V gene encodes CDR1 ENHRY and CDR2 SYGVKD. In DNA form, the CDR3 reads TGTGCCGCGGGACGGCAAAACTACGAGCAGTACTTC. Translated: CAAGRQNYEQYF.

Judged by abundance, this clonotype is medium-sized. This sequence joins TRBV10-2 and TRBJ1-2; D not resolved. CDR1 WSHSY and CDR2 SAAADI come from the germline V gene. This CDR3 spans 12 amino acids. The germline V and J ends were trimmed by 3 bases and 5 bases, with 7 bases remaining between them. CDR3 in amino acids: CASSDRPYGYTF. The CDR3 DNA reads as TGCGCCAGCAGTGACCGTCCATATGGCTACACCTTC.

This chain links TRBV12-3 or TRBV12-4 with TRBJ1-2; D is perhaps TRBD1 (6 bases). V lost 8 bases and J 3 bases, leaving 13 bases between the germline ends. The CDR3 has 13 amino acids. CDR3 in DNA: TGTGCCAGCTATTGGGACACAGACTATGGCTACACCTTC. Protein sequence: CASYWDTDYGYTF.

The rearrangement links TRBV2 to TRBJ2-2, with 10 bases identical to TRBD2. Germline V gives CDR1 SNHLY, CDR2 FYNNEI. The trim removed 5 bases at V and 5 bases at J, leaving 5 bases unmatched. This CDR3 has 15 residues. Here the CDR3 reads CASSPSGRVTGELFF. As DNA, the CDR3 is TGTGCCAGCAGTCCTAGCGGGAGAGTAACCGGGGAGCTGTTTTTT.

Remarks on this clonotype: The junction differs from germline at one of its ends, possibly a read error. This chain joins TRBV7-6 and TRBJ2-3; 8 positions match TRBD1. The CDR3 is 14 amino acids. Germline CDR1 is SGHVS and CDR2 is FNYEAQ. The CDR3, as DNA: TGTGCCAGCAGCTACAGGGGGAGCACAGATATGCAGTATTTT. This gives the protein CASSYRGSTDMQYF. The entire variable domain, with the rest obtained from reference TRBV7-6 and TRBJ2-3, is as follows: GAGVSQSPRYKVTKRGQDVALRCDPISGHVSLYWYRQALGQGPEFLTYFNYEAQQDKSGLPNDRFSAERPEGSISTLTIQRTEQRDSAMYRCASSYRGSTDMQYFGPGTRLTVL.